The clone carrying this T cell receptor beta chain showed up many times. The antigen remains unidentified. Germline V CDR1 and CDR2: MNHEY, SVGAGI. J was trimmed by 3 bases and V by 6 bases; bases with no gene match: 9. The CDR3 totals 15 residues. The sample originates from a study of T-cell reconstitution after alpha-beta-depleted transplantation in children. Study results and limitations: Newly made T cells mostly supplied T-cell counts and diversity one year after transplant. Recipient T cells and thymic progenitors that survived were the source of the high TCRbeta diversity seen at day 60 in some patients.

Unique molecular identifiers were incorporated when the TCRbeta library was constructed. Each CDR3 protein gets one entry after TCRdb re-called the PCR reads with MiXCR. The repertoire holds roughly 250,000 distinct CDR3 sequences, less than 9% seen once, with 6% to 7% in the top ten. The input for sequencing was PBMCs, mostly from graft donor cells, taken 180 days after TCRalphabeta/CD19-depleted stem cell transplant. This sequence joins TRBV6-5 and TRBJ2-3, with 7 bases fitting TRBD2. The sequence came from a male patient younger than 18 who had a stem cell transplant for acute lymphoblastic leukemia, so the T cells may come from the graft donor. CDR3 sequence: CASRLGGEGTDTQYF. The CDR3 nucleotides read TGTGCCAGCAGGCTAGGCGGGGAGGGTACAGATACGCAGTATTTT.